This TCR beta chain was retrieved from a study of shared clonotypes between healthy human individuals (dated by TCRdb to between 2020 and 2021). Regarding the complete study: The cohort included three men and a couple of women between 18 and 49 years of age. Blood TCR repertoires of five healthy adults were deeply sequenced to estimate repertoire size and the extent of clonotype sharing between individuals. To increase sequencing depth and limit assay-specific biases, TCR repertoire library preparation and sequencing were carried out by different laboratories using diverse techniques. Between about 0.94 and 8.9 billion PBMCs per donor were obtained by leukapheresis.

CDR3 length: 14 amino acids, cysteine to phenylalanine. Just CDR3 DNA is preserved here, 42 bases in frame from base 1. Trimmed from V: 5 bases; trimmed from J: 4 bases; junction bases lacking a gene match: 6. CDR1 and CDR2, looked up from the germline V gene (reference sequence), are SEHNR and FQNEAQ. Points on this clone: It lacks a known antigen. No base-level quality is on record; no much larger clone is a single base apart.

Using the deep immunoSEQ assay, TCR CDR3 regions were amplified from genomic DNA by multiplex PCR. Extracted genomic DNA from each cell subset was spread evenly across all wells of several immunoSEQ 96-well plates, with each plate serving as a replicate. Each replicate PCR for unsorted PBMC received about 310 ng genomic DNA, equal to 30,000 to 35,000 T cell genomes. Unsorted PBMC genomic DNA was sequenced across ten immunoSEQ deep assay plates. Purified libraries were measured with a Qubit 3.0 fluorometer, size-checked on a Bioanalyzer 2100, and measured again with the KAPA Library Quantification kit. Each immunoSEQ 96-well plate was sequenced on its own single-read 150-cycle Illumina NextSeq 550 flow cell. Processing in the source paper ran as follows. Because the immunoSEQ output included only junctional sequences and no quality scores, the filtering could not be the same as the filtering used for full-length reads. To assign V/J genes and CDR3, sequences were annotated against IMGT germline references using PyIR, a Python wrapper for IgBLAST v1.9. Reads were filtered out if the reads had weak V/J assignments (E-value above 1e-6), no CDR3, stop codons, out-of-frame junctions, or ambiguous translated residues. V3J clonotypes were defined as sequences sharing an identical inferred V gene, J gene, and CDR3 amino acid sequence. The percentage overlap between two repertoires was calculated by dividing the number of shared unique clonotypes by the size of the smaller repertoire. Three approaches were used to assess repertoire richness: RTK rarefaction, the Chao1 estimator, and Recon v2.1 estimates of unobserved clonotypes. Not all clones reach the TCRdb copy of this immuneACCESS table, which keeps in-frame sequences only. Checked studies attribute under half of the gap to unresolved V genes and leave the rest unexplained. That table gives V, J and clone size, and the DNA gave D and trimming. In this sample the table shows some 470,000 clones, over 60% of which occur a single time. About an eighth of the sample belongs to the ten largest clones.

The donors were healthy, HIV-negative adults with no recently reported acute infections or vaccinations. Every donor was a Caucasian adult residing in Nashville, Tennessee, USA. For unsorted samples, tens of millions of PBMCs were counted, and genomic DNA was extracted using the QIAamp DNA Blood Mini kit. Blood was obtained by leukapheresis, after which PBMCs were separated by Ficoll-Histopaque density gradient centrifugation and cryopreserved in liquid nitrogen vapor phase. Overall results and qualifications from the work: The genetic and exposure-history diversity represented was limited by the small number of donors. Sampling was restricted to blood, and TCR repertoires in tissue are likely to differ from TCR repertoires in blood. Based on pairwise subsampling, the degree of clonotype sharing among donors was expected to be affected by sequencing depth.

The receptor chain draws on TRBV7-9 and TRBJ2-7; TRBD1 aligns with 9 central bases. This TCR was recovered from a woman aged 40-49 years in good health. Some clones in this sample may be carry-over from other donors' samples. The material sequenced was PBMCs. The DNA is TGTGCCAGCAGCGGAGGGACAGGGCTTTACGAGCAGTACTTC. It is translated as CASSGGTGLYEQYF.